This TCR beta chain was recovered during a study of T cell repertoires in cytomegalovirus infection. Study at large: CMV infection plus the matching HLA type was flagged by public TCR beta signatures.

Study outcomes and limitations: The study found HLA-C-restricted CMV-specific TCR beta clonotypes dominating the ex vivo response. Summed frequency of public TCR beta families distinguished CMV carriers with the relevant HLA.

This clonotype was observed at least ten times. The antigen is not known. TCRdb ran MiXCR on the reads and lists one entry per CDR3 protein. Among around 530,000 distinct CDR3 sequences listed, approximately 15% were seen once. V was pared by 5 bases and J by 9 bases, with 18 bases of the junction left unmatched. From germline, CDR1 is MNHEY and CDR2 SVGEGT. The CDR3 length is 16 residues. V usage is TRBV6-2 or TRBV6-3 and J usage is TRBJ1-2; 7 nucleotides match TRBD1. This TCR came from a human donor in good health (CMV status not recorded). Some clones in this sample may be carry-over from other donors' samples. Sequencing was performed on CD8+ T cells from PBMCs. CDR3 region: CASSIPDRRATGSYTF. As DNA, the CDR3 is TGTGCCAGCAGTATTCCGGACAGGAGGGCAACGGGTAGCTACACCTTC.